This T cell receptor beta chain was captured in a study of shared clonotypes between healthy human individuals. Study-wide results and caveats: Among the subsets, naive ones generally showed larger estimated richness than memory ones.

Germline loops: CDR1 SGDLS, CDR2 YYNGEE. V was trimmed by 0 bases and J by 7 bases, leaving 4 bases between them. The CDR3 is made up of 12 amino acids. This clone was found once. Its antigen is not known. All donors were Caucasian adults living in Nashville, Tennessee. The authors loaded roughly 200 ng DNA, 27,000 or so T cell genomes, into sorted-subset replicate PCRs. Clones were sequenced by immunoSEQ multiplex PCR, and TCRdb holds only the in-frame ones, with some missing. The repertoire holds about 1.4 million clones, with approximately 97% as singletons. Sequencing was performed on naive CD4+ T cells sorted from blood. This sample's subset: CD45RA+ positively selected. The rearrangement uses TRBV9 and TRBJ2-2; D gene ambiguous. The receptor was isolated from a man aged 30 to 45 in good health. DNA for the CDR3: TGTGCCAGCAGCGTAGGGCACGGGGAGCTGTTTTTT. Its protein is CASSVGHGELFF.